This is a list of T cell receptor beta chains from one sample in a study of blood T cell repertoires in COVID-19. Sequencing used immunoSEQ multiplex PCR; TCRdb keeps in-frame clones, though not all of them. This sample carries 200,000 or so clones, approximately 81% of them seen once, and the ten largest clones take over 9.5%. Specimen: peripheral blood. The receptors shown here come from a woman aged 80 or older with COVID-19, enrolled during active disease. CDR3s include the opening cysteine and the closing phenylalanine or tryptophan. A D gene is named only where the DNA matches it firmly. Size values are once, few and many counts, or a class for expanded clones, and some rows have none.

d_call cdr3_length j_call clone_size v_call cdr3_aa cdr3_nt
TRBD1 15 TRBJ1-4 NA TRBV5-8 CASSLTRDRGEKLFF TGTGCCAGCAGCTTGACCCGGGACAGGGGTGAAAAACTGTTTTTT
NA 11 TRBJ1-1 once TRBV7-2 CASSQGSEAFF TGTGCCAGCAGCCAGGGGTCTGAAGCTTTCTTT
TRBD1 14 TRBJ1-4 few TRBV5-1 CASSYGQGKEKLFF TGCGCCAGCAGCTACGGACAGGGAAAAGAAAAACTGTTTTTT
TRBD2 16 TRBJ2-5 few TRBV7-2 CASSLASGGPSETQYF TGTGCCAGCAGCTTAGCAAGCGGGGGCCCCTCAGAGACCCAGTACTTC
TRBD2 14 TRBJ2-5 once TRBV5-1 CASSLQGGQETQYF TGCGCCAGCAGCTTGCAGGGAGGGCAAGAGACCCAGTACTTC
NA 13 TRBJ1-1 NA TRBV6-1 CASSDRGNTEAFF TGTGCCAGCAGTGATAGAGGGAACACTGAAGCTTTCTTT
NA 17 TRBJ2-2 NA TRBV9 CASSVDGGGANTGELFF TGTGCCAGCAGCGTAGACGGCGGGGGCGCGAACACCGGGGAGCTGTTTTTT
TRBD2 15 TRBJ2-4 NA TRBV5-8 CASSPRGVAKNIQYF TGTGCCAGCAGCCCTCGGGGGGTAGCCAAAAACATTCAGTACTTC
TRBD1 17 TRBJ2-3 NA TRBV4-1 CASSQASRTGGTDTQYF TGCGCCAGCAGCCAAGCATCAAGGACAGGGGGCACAGATACGCAGTATTTT
TRBD1 14 TRBJ1-2 NA TRBV3-1/TRBV3-2 CASSRGQGASGYTF TGTGCCAGCAGCCGGGGACAGGGGGCTTCTGGCTACACCTTC
TRBD2 16 TRBJ2-2 NA TRBV4-2 CASSQGTSGGGGELFF TGTGCCAGCAGCCAAGGGACTAGCGGGGGAGGCGGGGAGCTGTTTTTT
NA 13 TRBJ1-1 few TRBV7-2 CASSPGGNTEAFF TGTGCCAGCAGTCCGGGTGGGAACACTGAAGCTTTCTTT
NA 16 TRBJ1-3 NA TRBV3-1/TRBV3-2 CASSSSHGVSGNTIYF TGTGCCAGCAGCTCCTCCCACGGGGTTTCTGGAAACACCATATATTTT
TRBD2 15 TRBJ2-7 NA TRBV5-1 CASSLGLAGNYEQYF TGCGCCAGCAGCCTTGGACTAGCGGGTAACTACGAGCAGTACTTC
NA 15 TRBJ2-2 NA TRBV28 CASSFRRVGTGELFF TGTGCCAGCAGTTTCCGCAGGGTAGGGACCGGGGAGCTGTTTTTT
TRBD1 14 TRBJ2-3 NA TRBV19 CASSIDRQGWTQYF TGTGCCAGTAGTATAGACAGACAGGGGTGGACGCAGTATTTT
TRBD2 17 TRBJ2-1 NA TRBV24-1 CATSAPLISGGYNEQFF TGTGCCACCAGTGCACCCCTCATTAGCGGGGGGTACAATGAGCAGTTCTTC
NA 13 TRBJ1-6 NA TRBV20-1 CSASQTVGSPLHF TGCAGTGCTAGTCAAACCGTCGGTTCACCCCTCCACTTT
TRBD1 15 TRBJ2-2 NA TRBV7-6 CASSPSGQTGGELFF TGTGCCAGCAGCCCCTCGGGACAGACTGGCGGGGAGCTGTTTTTT
NA 14 TRBJ2-1 once TRBV5-4 CASRVVGLSNEQFF TGTGCCAGCAGGGTGGTGGGCTTGAGCAATGAGCAGTTCTTC
NA 13 TRBJ1-2 NA TRBV6-1 CASSEGGSYGYTF TGTGCCAGCAGTGAAGGCGGCTCGTACGGCTACACCTTC
NA 15 TRBJ2-4 once TRBV28 CASSFVQGTKNIQYF TGTGCCAGCAGTTTTGTACAGGGAACCAAAAACATTCAGTACTTC
NA 17 TRBJ2-5 NA TRBV21-1 CASSTKQGAHAQETQYF TGTGCCAGCAGCACAAAACAGGGGGCCCATGCCCAAGAGACCCAGTACTTC
TRBD1 15 TRBJ1-4 NA TRBV4-1 CASSPGTGGGEKLFF TGCGCCAGCAGCCCTGGGACAGGGGGCGGTGAAAAACTGTTTTTT
TRBD1 14 TRBJ1-6 NA TRBV19 CASSAGTGTSPLHF TGTGCCAGTAGTGCCGGGACAGGGACCTCACCCCTCCACTTT
NA 16 TRBJ1-2 NA TRBV7-2 CASSSGIIPGGYGYTF TGTGCCAGCAGCTCTGGGATCATTCCGGGGGGCTATGGCTACACCTTC
TRBD1 15 TRBJ2-3 NA TRBV7-2 CASSLQGQGSDTQYF TGTGCCAGCAGCTTACAAGGACAGGGATCAGATACGCAGTATTTT
TRBD1 15 TRBJ2-7 once TRBV7-2 CASSLLGDRGYEQYF TGTGCCAGCAGCCTACTAGGGGACAGGGGCTACGAGCAGTACTTC
TRBD1 15 TRBJ1-6 NA TRBV27 CASSLGQGDNSPLHF TGTGCCAGCAGTTTAGGACAGGGGGATAATTCACCCCTCCACTTT
NA 12 TRBJ1-2 NA TRBV6-6 CASTQRGYGYTF TGTGCCAGCACCCAAAGAGGATATGGCTACACCTTC
TRBD2 12 TRBJ2-3 few TRBV29-1 CSAHTSVDTQYF TGCAGCGCCCACACTAGCGTTGATACGCAGTATTTT
TRBD1 15 TRBJ1-6 NA TRBV3-1/TRBV3-2 CASSQAGQGNSPLHF TGTGCCAGCAGCCAAGCTGGACAGGGAAATTCACCCCTCCACTTT
TRBD2 17 TRBJ2-2 NA TRBV3-1/TRBV3-2 CASSQGLAGGNTGELFF TGTGCCAGCAGCCAAGGACTAGCGGGGGGGAACACCGGGGAGCTGTTTTTT
TRBD1 14 TRBJ2-7 NA TRBV24-1 CATSETGPTYEQYF TGTGCCACCAGTGAGACAGGGCCCACCTACGAGCAGTACTTC
NA 14 TRBJ2-3 NA TRBV9 CASSLRLISDTQYF TGTGCCAGCAGCCTCCGACTCATCTCAGATACGCAGTATTTT
NA 16 TRBJ1-6 NA TRBV4-2 CASSHAGAINNSPLHF TGTGCCAGCAGCCACGCAGGGGCTATTAATAATTCACCCCTCCACTTT
TRBD2 18 TRBJ2-2 few TRBV6-1 CASSEAGLAGGPPGELFF TGTGCCAGCAGTGAAGCTGGACTAGCGGGGGGCCCACCGGGGGAGCTGTTTTTT
NA 14 TRBJ2-2 NA TRBV5-1 CASKEGRGTGELFF TGCGCCAGCAAGGAGGGTCGAGGCACCGGGGAGCTGTTTTTT
NA 17 TRBJ1-3 NA TRBV18 CASSPIQGPFSGNTIYF TGTGCCAGCTCACCAATTCAGGGGCCTTTCTCTGGAAACACCATATATTTT
TRBD1 13 TRBJ1-2 NA TRBV3-1/TRBV3-2 CASRPGQRYGYTF TGTGCCAGCAGACCGGGACAGAGATATGGCTACACCTTC
TRBD1 16 TRBJ1-2 NA TRBV25-1 CASSSQRADRDYGYTF TGTGCCAGCAGTTCACAACGCGCGGACAGGGACTATGGCTACACCTTC
TRBD1 18 TRBJ1-2 NA TRBV27 CASSTSAKRTGGNYGYTF TGTGCCAGCAGCACAAGTGCCAAAAGAACAGGGGGGAACTATGGCTACACCTTC
NA 13 TRBJ1-2 NA TRBV3-1/TRBV3-2 CASSHVYNYGYTF TGTGCCAGCAGCCATGTCTATAACTATGGCTACACCTTC
NA 14 TRBJ1-1 NA TRBV5-1 CASRRQDMNTEAFF TGCGCCAGCAGGCGACAGGACATGAACACTGAAGCTTTCTTT
NA 16 TRBJ1-1 NA TRBV6-2/TRBV6-3 CASSSAIGKPAPEAFF TGTGCCAGCAGTTCCGCAATCGGGAAGCCGGCGCCTGAAGCTTTCTTT
NA 16 TRBJ1-4 NA TRBV3-1/TRBV3-2 CASSSRGGPLNEKLFF TGTGCCAGCAGCTCAAGGGGGGGACCGCTTAATGAAAAACTGTTTTTT
NA 13 TRBJ2-3 NA TRBV3-1/TRBV3-2 CASSQPGESSQYF TGTGCCAGCAGCCAGCCGGGGGAGTCTAGTCAGTATTTT
TRBD1 13 TRBJ2-7 NA TRBV6-1 CASSEGQNYEQYF TGTGCCAGCAGTGAGGGACAGAACTACGAGCAGTACTTC
NA 15 TRBJ1-2 NA TRBV5-1 CASSSQGGSGTGYTF TGCGCCAGCAGCTCCCAAGGGGGAAGTGGAACTGGCTACACCTTC
TRBD1 15 TRBJ2-5 NA TRBV10-3 CAIGGTGGSGETQYF TGTGCCATCGGAGGGACAGGGGGTTCCGGAGAGACCCAGTACTTC
NA 12 TRBJ1-2 NA TRBV29-1 CSGLQGGYGYTF TGCAGCGGGTTACAGGGAGGGTATGGCTACACCTTC
TRBD1 15 TRBJ2-2 NA TRBV5-1 CASSTTGLNTGELFF TGCGCCAGCAGCACGACAGGGTTGAACACCGGGGAGCTGTTTTTT
NA 16 TRBJ1-3 NA TRBV7-2 CASSLQGSYSGNTIYF TGTGCCAGCAGCTTACAGGGATCGTACTCTGGAAACACCATATATTTT